Below, 25 T cell receptor beta chains from the same sample are listed, as sequenced in a study of vaccination effects on CD4 cells after COVID-19. Assay: immunoSEQ multiplex PCR; the TCRdb copy retains only in-frame clones and omits some. The sample contains approximately 14,000 clones, about 70% of which appear only once. Before sequencing took place, the ViraFEST assay used viral peptide pools to expand antigen-specific CD4+ T cells. Subsequent to a culture period of 10 days, CD4+ T cells were isolated. The infection with SARS-CoV-2 (confirmed by PCR) occurred in this person between March and December 2020. Either the mRNA-1273 or the BNT162b2 vaccine was given to participants as two doses. Which antigens these TCRs recognize remains unknown. Sample: CD4+ T cells from PBMCs cultured with HCoV-NL63 spike peptides, taken after COVID-19 vaccination. These receptors were taken from a human donor who had a prior SARS-CoV-2 infection.

This chain links TRBV6-5 with TRBJ2-2; TRBD1 agrees at 7 bases. Germline-derived CDR1 and CDR2 are MNHEY and SVGAGI. This CDR3 has 15 amino acids. V lost 8 bases and J lost 5; bases outside the gene matches: 11. The CDR3 DNA reads as TGTGCCAGCTCCCCCCAGGGGGTCGAGACCGGGGAGCTGTTTTTT. Its translation: CASSPQGVETGELFF.

The rearrangement links TRBV2 to TRBJ2-1, with 8 bases aligning to TRBD2. V was pared by 7 bases and J by 9 bases, with 14 bases of the junction left unmatched. Germline CDR1 and CDR2: SNHLY and FYNNEI. The CDR3 contains 15 residues. This chain's CDR3 is CASMRIAGPTGEQFF. CDR3 nucleotide sequence: TGTGCCAGCATGAGAATAGCGGGACCTACGGGTGAGCAGTTCTTC.

The J gene is TRBJ2-2, the V gene TRBV13; no clear D gene. V lost 3 bases and J lost 2, with 1 base in between. The CDR3 contains 12 residues. From germline, CDR1 is PRHDT and CDR2 FYEKMQ (reference sequence). The CDR3 is CASSFNTGELFF. As DNA, the CDR3 is TGTGCCAGCAGCTTTAACACCGGGGAGCTGTTTTTT.

This clone is deemed medium-sized. J is TRBJ2-2 and V is TRBV9; the D gene is possibly TRBD1 (5 bases). V lost 0 bases and J lost 0, with 9 bases in between. Germline V gives CDR1 SGDLS, CDR2 YYNGEE. This CDR3 has 16 residues. The CDR3 here is CASSVAGFANTGELFF. DNA for the CDR3: TGTGCCAGCAGCGTAGCAGGGTTCGCGAACACCGGGGAGCTGTTTTTT.

The chain recombines TRBV9 with TRBJ2-1; 11 positions match TRBD2. V dropped 4 bases and J dropped 6; count of bases not matched to a gene: 21. The CDR3 runs 20 residues. CDR1 is SGDLS and CDR2 is YYNGEE in the germline V gene. The CDR3 is CASSPSSRGVAGGRFNEQFF. In DNA, the CDR3 is TGTGCCAGCAGCCCAAGTAGTCGTGGAGTAGCGGGGGGGCGGTTCAATGAGCAGTTCTTC.

Concerning this clone itself: A read error may produce the germline difference seen at one junction end. V gene TRBV7-2 combines with J gene TRBJ2-2; 12 bases fit TRBD2. Looked up from germline, CDR1 is SGHTA and CDR2 is FQGNSA. The CDR3 has 14 residues. CDR3 nucleotides: TGTGCCAGCAGCCTAGCGGGGGGGGACCCGGAGCTGTTTTTT. The encoded protein is CASSLAGGDPELFF.

V gene TRBV7-3 combines with J gene TRBJ2-1, with D possibly being TRBD2 (5 bases). The CDR3 is 14 amino acids. Germline CDR1 SGHTA, CDR2 FQGTGA. With 4 bases removed from V and 4 bases from J, the gap between germline ends came to 11 bases. CDR3 coding DNA: TGTGCCAGCAGCTCTGGACTCGGTTACAATGAGCAGTTCTTC. Amino acid sequence: CASSSGLGYNEQFF. Variable domain in full (rest from reference TRBV7-3 and TRBJ2-1): GAGVSQTPSNKVTEKGKYVELRCDPISGHTALYWYRQSLGQGPEFLIYFQGTGAADDSGLPNDRFFAVRPEGSVSTLKIQRTERGDSAVYLCASSSGLGYNEQFFGPGTRLTVL.

The chain is built from TRBV14 and TRBJ1-2; TRBD1 might be the D (5 bases). This CDR3 contains 14 residues. In germline, CDR1 is SGHDN, CDR2 FVKESK. Trimming removed 2 bases at V and 2 bases at J, with 9 bases between. In DNA, the CDR3 is TGTGCCAGCAGCCAAAATTGGGGGAACTATGGCTACACCTTC. This translates into CASSQNWGNYGYTF.

This chain connects TRBV7-2 to TRBJ2-7; D may be TRBD1 (7 bases). In germline, CDR1 is SGHTA, CDR2 FQGNSA. This CDR3 is built from 16 residues. V was cut by 5 bases and J by 5 bases, with 22 bases left in between. The CDR3 spells CASSLNGGTVLNEQYF. CDR3 nucleotide sequence: TGTGCCAGCAGCCTAAATGGGGGGACAGTTTTAAACGAGCAGTACTTC.

Only one count was recorded for this clone. This chain connects TRBV10-3 to TRBJ2-2, with D tentatively TRBD2 (6 bases). The CDR3 is 16 amino acids. V was clipped by 6 bases and J by 0 bases, with 14 bases between them. The germline gives CDR1 ENHRY, CDR2 SYGVKD. CDR3 sequence (DNA): TGTGCCATCAGGAGTTTGGCGGGGCCGAACACCGGGGAGCTGTTTTTT. Translating it yields CAIRSLAGPNTGELFF.

The genes are TRBV4-1 and TRBJ2-1; either TRBD1 or TRBD2 may fit D (5 bases each). The CDR3 length is 15 residues. CDR1 and CDR2 from the germline V gene are MGHRA and YSYEKL. Trimming shortened V by 0 bases and J by 6 bases, and 12 bases separated the two germline ends. Written as DNA, the CDR3 is TGCGCCAGCAGCCAAGATCCCGGGACGCCCAATGAGCAGTTCTTC. Protein product: CASSQDPGTPNEQFF.

CDR3 in amino acids: CASSQDRLYYNEQFF. The CDR3 bases are TGCGCCAGCAGCCAAGATAGACTATATTACAATGAGCAGTTCTTC. The chain uses TRBV4-3 and TRBJ2-1; tentative D call: TRBD2 (5 bases). This CDR3 region has 15 residues. The V gene's germline CDR1 is LGHNA and CDR2 YSLEER. V lost 0 bases and J 4 bases, leaving 10 bases between the germline ends.

The chain links TRBV28 to TRBJ2-3; TRBD1 aligns across 7 bases. The ends lost 5 bases at V and 2 bases at J; junction bases unmatched: 4. Germline CDR1 reads MDHEN; CDR2 reads SYDVKM. This CDR3 has 14 residues. The CDR3 loop reads CASSRDSLTDTQYF. CDR3 nucleotide sequence: TGTGCCAGCAGTCGGGACAGCCTCACAGATACGCAGTATTTT. Drawing the rest from reference TRBV28 and TRBJ2-3, the complete variable domain is DVKVTQSSRYLVKRTGEKVFLECVQDMDHENMFWYRQDPGLGLRLIYFSYDVKMKEKGDIPEGYSVSREKKERFSLILESASTNQTSMYLCASSRDSLTDTQYFGPGTRLTVL.

The V gene is TRBV6-5, the J gene TRBJ2-7; D not resolved. CDR1 is MNHEY, CDR2 SVGAGI, per germline. Trimming removed 0 bases from V and 0 bases from J, with 12 bases in between. This CDR3 has 16 amino acids. CDR3 in amino acids: CASSYSLSGYSYEQYF. The CDR3 nucleotides are TGTGCCAGCAGTTACTCCTTGTCGGGTTACTCCTACGAGCAGTACTTC.

The chain employs TRBV14 and TRBJ2-1; weak D call: TRBD1 (5 bases). The CDR3 is made up of 16 amino acids. Germline CDR1 and CDR2: SGHDN and FVKESK. Trimming pared 0 bases from V and 4 bases from J, leaving 13 bases between. The CDR3 reads CASSQDRVGVYNEQFF. The CDR3 DNA is TGTGCCAGCAGCCAAGACCGGGTAGGGGTTTACAATGAGCAGTTCTTC.

The sample holds a few counts of this clone. The rearrangement links TRBV7-9 to TRBJ2-1; 11 bases fit TRBD2. In germline, CDR1 is SEHNR, CDR2 FQNEAQ (reference sequence). The CDR3 has 17 residues. V lost 5 bases and J lost 3; bases outside the gene matches: 9. CDR3 nucleotide sequence: TGTGCCAGCAGCCCCTACTCTACTAGCGGGAGCTACAATGAGCAGTTCTTC. It translates to CASSPYSTSGSYNEQFF.

The rearrangement uses TRBV18 and TRBJ2-7, with 9 bases fitting TRBD2. V was clipped by 3 bases and J by 7 bases; unmatched bases: 7. Germline V gene lookup returns CDR1 KGHSH and CDR2 LQKENI. The CDR3 loop spans 14 amino acids. The DNA of the CDR3 is TGTGCCAGCTCACCGGGCAGCGGGGGGTTTGAGCAGTACTTC. This gives the protein CASSPGSGGFEQYF.

The chain links TRBV11-2 to TRBJ1-6; 7 bases line up with TRBD1. This CDR3 is built from 19 residues. Germline-derived CDR1 and CDR2 are SGHAT and FQNNGV. Losses at the gene ends were 1 base for V and 4 bases for J; bases not matched to a gene: 13. This CDR3 reads CASSLVLGGGTVYNSPLHF. The CDR3 DNA sequence: TGTGCCAGCAGCTTAGTCCTCGGGGGAGGGACAGTGTATAATTCACCCCTCCACTTT.

This sequence joins TRBV9 and TRBJ2-3, with a weak D call TRBD1 (5 bases). The CDR3 extends over 14 amino acids. Looked up from germline, CDR1 is SGDLS and CDR2 is YYNGEE. V was cut by 8 bases and J by 0 bases, with 13 bases left in between. The CDR3 spells CASSRTRSTDTQYF. The CDR3 nucleotides read TGTGCCAGTTCACGGACAAGAAGCACAGATACGCAGTATTTT.

The chain joins TRBV5-6 to TRBJ2-7; 7 nucleotides line up with TRBD1. Germline CDR1 is SGHDT and CDR2 is YYEEEE. The CDR3 is 14 amino acids. Trimming took 0 bases from V and 9 from J; bases not matched to a gene: 9. The CDR3 nucleotides are TGTGCCAGCAGCTTGGTATCGGCCAGGGGGATGCAGTACTTC. As protein: CASSLVSARGMQYF.

The chain uses TRBV7-3 and TRBJ2-2, with D tentatively TRBD2 (7 bases). Trimming removed 1 base at V and 0 bases at J, with 9 bases between. The CDR3 loop spans 16 amino acids. Germline CDR1 SGHTA, CDR2 FQGTGA. The DNA for the CDR3 is TGTGCCAGCAGCTTAAGAGGGGGGGCGAACACCGGGGAGCTGTTTTTT. Amino acids: CASSLRGGANTGELFF. Complete variable domain (other parts from reference TRBV7-3 and TRBJ2-2): GAGVSQTPSNKVTEKGKYVELRCDPISGHTALYWYRQSLGQGPEFLIYFQGTGAADDSGLPNDRFFAVRPEGSVSTLKIQRTERGDSAVYLCASSLRGGANTGELFFGEGSRLTVL.

This clone was counted a few times. This rearrangement joins TRBV27 to TRBJ1-1, with D maybe TRBD1 (5 bases). From germline, CDR1 is MNHEY and CDR2 SMNVEV (reference sequence). This CDR3 region has 15 residues. The V and J ends lost 3 bases and 3 bases respectively, with 14 bases between them. CDR3 bases: TGTGCCAGCAGTTTTGGTCAGGGCAGAGACACTGAAGCTTTCTTT. This sequence encodes CASSFGQGRDTEAFF.

V usage is TRBV5-1 and J usage is TRBJ2-2; D gene uncertain. V lost 0 bases, J lost 2 bases, and 2 bases lay in between. This CDR3 spans 13 amino acids. Germline V lookup: CDR1 SGHRS, CDR2 YFSETQ. CDR3 nucleotide sequence: TGCGCCAGCAGCTTGGCAAACACCGGGGAGCTGTTTTTT. Translated, it gives CASSLANTGELFF.

This clone was seen a few times. The genes are TRBV7-9 and TRBJ1-1; D gene ambiguous. Germline-derived CDR1 and CDR2 are SEHNR and FQNEAQ (reference sequence). The CDR3 is 11 residues long. Trimming stripped 7 bases from V and 6 bases from J, with 9 bases between. For the CDR3, the DNA is TGTGCCAGCACCTCAAGATCTGAAGCTTTCTTT. This sequence encodes CASTSRSEAFF.

A single count supports this clone. The rearrangement joins TRBV30 to TRBJ1-6; D gene uncertain. CDR1 and CDR2 from the germline V gene are GTSNPN and SVGIG (reference sequence). The CDR3 has 14 residues. Trimming shortened V by 3 bases and J by 10 bases, and 16 bases separated the two germline ends. The CDR3 reads CAWRRNEFTSPLHF. In nucleotides, the CDR3 is TGTGCCTGGAGAAGGAATGAATTTACATCACCCCTCCACTTT.